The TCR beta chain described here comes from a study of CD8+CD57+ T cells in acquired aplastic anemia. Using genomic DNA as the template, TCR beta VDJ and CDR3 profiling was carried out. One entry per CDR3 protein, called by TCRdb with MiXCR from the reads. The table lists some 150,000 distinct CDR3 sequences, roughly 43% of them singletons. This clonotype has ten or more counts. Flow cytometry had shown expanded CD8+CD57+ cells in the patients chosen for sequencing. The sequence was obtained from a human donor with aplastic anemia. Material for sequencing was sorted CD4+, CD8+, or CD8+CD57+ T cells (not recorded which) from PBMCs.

The CDR3 protein is CASSYPGGAGGYTF. CDR3 bases: TGTGCCAGCAGTTACCCAGGGGGCGCAGGTGGCTACACCTTC. The chain recombines TRBV6-5 with TRBJ1-2; the match to TRBD1 covers 8 bases. This CDR3 has 14 residues. V was pared by 2 bases and J by 7 bases, with 6 bases of the junction left unmatched. Germline V gene sequence: CDR1 MNHEY, CDR2 SVGAGI.